These 30 T cell receptor beta chains were all obtained from the same sample, sequenced in a study of cytomegalovirus exposure and HLA in healthy donors. Primers for the PCR totalled 60 Vbeta and 13 Jbeta. Sequencing used immunoSEQ multiplex PCR; TCRdb keeps in-frame clones, though not all of them. The sample yields more than 200,000 clones, almost 80% seen once. Sequenced sample: PBMCs. The source of these receptors is a man aged 18-30 years in good health and CMV-seronegative.

This clone occurred a few times. The rearrangement uses TRBV19 and TRBJ2-5; TRBD1 matches at 7 bases. J was trimmed by 2 bases and V by 3 bases; bases with no gene match: 15. The CDR3 loop spans 18 amino acids. Germline lookup yields CDR1 LNHDA and CDR2 SQIVND (reference sequence). The CDR3 here is CASSMMGKTGATQETQYF. Here the CDR3 DNA reads TGTGCCAGTAGTATGATGGGTAAAACAGGGGCTACTCAAGAGACCCAGTACTTC.

This clone occurred once. The chain uses TRBV7-2 and TRBJ2-2, with 14 bases lining up with TRBD2. The germline gives CDR1 SGHTA, CDR2 FQGNSA. CDR3 length equals 15 residues. With 5 bases clipped from V and 7 bases from J, the junction kept 3 bases outside the gene matches. CDR3 sequence (DNA): TGTGCCAGCAGCCGACTAGCGGGAGGGTTCGGGGAGCTGTTTTTT. Its protein is CASSRLAGGFGELFF.

Remarks on this clone: Germline and junction disagree at one end, which may indicate a read error. The V and J genes are TRBV6-5 and TRBJ2-5; D gene uncertain. Germline assignment: CDR1 MNHEY and CDR2 SVGAGI. The CDR3 is 11 residues long. CDR3 DNA sequence: TGTGCCAGCTCCAGAAAAGAGGCCCAGTACTTC. The encoded protein is CASSRKEAQYF.

The gene calls are TRBV5-1 and TRBJ2-6; D call uncertain. The CDR3 is made up of 15 amino acids. Per the germline V gene, CDR1 is SGHRS and CDR2 is YFSETQ. V shed 3 bases and J shed 0 bases, with 7 bases lying between them. The CDR3 coding sequence is TGCGCCAGCAGCTCCACAACCTCTGGGGCCAACGTCCTGACTTTC. Its translation: CASSSTTSGANVLTF.

The chain links TRBV19 to TRBJ1-1; D is ambiguous. The CDR3 length is 11 residues. Trimming left V 2 bases short and J 10 bases short, with 8 bases between. Germline assignment: CDR1 LNHDA and CDR2 SQIVND (reference sequence). The chain's CDR3 is CASSITAGAFF. CDR3 coding DNA: TGTGCCAGTAGTATAACAGCGGGAGCTTTCTTT. Complete variable domain (other parts from reference TRBV19 and TRBJ1-1): DGGITQSPKYLFRKEGQNVTLSCEQNLNHDAMYWYRQDPGQGLRLIYYSQIVNDFQKGDIAEGYSVSREKKESFPLTVTSAQKNPTAFYLCASSITAGAFFGQGTRLTVV.

The chain recombines TRBV9 with TRBJ1-3, with D tentatively TRBD1 (6 bases). Per the germline V gene, CDR1 is SGDLS and CDR2 is YYNGEE. The CDR3 sequence is 20 residues long. Between the trimmed V and J ends, which lost 3 bases and 2 bases, there was a span of 27 bases. The CDR3: CASSGEGGDVTILAGNTIYF. DNA of the CDR3: TGTGCCAGCAGCGGCGAGGGGGGGGACGTTACGATTCTGGCTGGAAACACCATATATTTT. Based on the CDR3 plus reference TRBV9 and TRBJ1-3, the full variable domain is DSGVTQTPKHLITATGQRVTLRCSPRSGDLSVYWYQQSLDQGLQFLIQYYNGEERAKGNILERFSAQQFPDLHSELNLSSLELGDSALYFCASSGEGGDVTILAGNTIYFGEGSWLTVV.

The CDR3 spells CASSQVRGTDTQYF. DNA of the CDR3: TGTGCCAGCAGCCAAGTACGGGGCACAGATACGCAGTATTTT. This sequence joins TRBV14 and TRBJ2-3; no definite D call. Germline V lookup: CDR1 SGHDN, CDR2 FVKESK. Trimming cost V 1 base and J 1 base, with 6 bases left between them. The CDR3 runs to 14 residues.

The chain recombines TRBV9 with TRBJ1-3, with 9 bases aligning to TRBD1. V was pared by 5 bases and J by 6 bases, with 12 bases of the junction left unmatched. In germline, CDR1 is SGDLS, CDR2 YYNGEE. CDR3 length equals 16 residues. The DNA for the CDR3 is TGTGCCAGCAGACGATCCGGGACAGGGCTTGAAAACACCATATATTTT. This gives the protein CASRRSGTGLENTIYF. Using reference TRBV9 and TRBJ1-3 for the parts outside the CDR3, the full variable domain is DSGVTQTPKHLITATGQRVTLRCSPRSGDLSVYWYQQSLDQGLQFLIQYYNGEERAKGNILERFSAQQFPDLHSELNLSSLELGDSALYFCASRRSGTGLENTIYFGEGSWLTVV.

The rearrangement links TRBV7-2 to TRBJ1-5; the D is unclear. There are 15 residues in the CDR3. With 1 base removed from V and 7 bases from J, the gap between germline ends came to 14 bases. Germline CDR1 reads SGHTA; CDR2 reads FQGNSA. CDR3 in amino acids: CASSLDSRSQQPQHF. DNA of the CDR3: TGTGCCAGCAGCTTAGATTCCAGGTCCCAGCAGCCCCAGCATTTT.

J is TRBJ2-5 and V is TRBV4-1; possible D gene TRBD1, 6 bases. The V end was cut by 10 bases, the J end by 5 bases, with 17 bases between. This CDR3 is 13 amino acids long. Germline lookup yields CDR1 MGHRA and CDR2 YSYEKL. CDR3 in amino acids: CANMGAVYETQYF. The CDR3 region has the DNA TGCGCCAACATGGGGGCGGTGTACGAGACCCAGTACTTC.

This sequence joins TRBV5-4 and TRBJ2-7, with 11 positions matching TRBD2. The V gene's germline CDR1 is SGHNT and CDR2 YYREEE (reference sequence). V gave up 0 bases and J gave up 2 bases; unmatched junction bases: 4. The CDR3 runs 16 residues. In DNA form, the CDR3 reads TGTGCCAGCAGCTTGGCCGGTAGCGGGAGGGCCTACGAGCAGTACTTC. Amino acid sequence: CASSLAGSGRAYEQYF.

The chain joins TRBV19 to TRBJ1-3; no clear D. V lost 3 bases to trimming and J lost 0 bases, with 9 bases between them. CDR1 is LNHDA, CDR2 SQIVND, per germline (reference sequence). The CDR3 covers 15 residues. The CDR3, as DNA: TGTGCCAGTAGTATTGCACAGCTCTCTGGAAACACCATATATTTT. Its translation: CASSIAQLSGNTIYF.

This chain uses TRBV29-1 with TRBJ1-1; possibly TRBD1 for D (6 bases). V gave up 0 bases and J gave up 4 bases, with 27 bases separating them. From germline, CDR1 is SQVTM and CDR2 ANQGSEA. The CDR3 totals 19 residues. The DNA of the CDR3 is TGCAGCGTTGAAGATTACGGCCCGGCTAGCGGGGGGGCGGGCACTGAAGCTTTCTTT. Its protein is CSVEDYGPASGGAGTEAFF.

This sequence joins TRBV15 and TRBJ1-2; D not resolved. Germline loops: CDR1 LNHNV, CDR2 YYDKDF (reference sequence). This CDR3 is 16 amino acids long. Trimming took off 1 base at V and 4 bases at J, with 16 bases between the two ends. As DNA, the CDR3 is TGTGCCACCAGCAGAGTTGGCGGTAGGCAGAGCTATGGCTACACCTTC. Translating gives CATSRVGGRQSYGYTF.

The rearrangement uses TRBV2 and TRBJ2-3, with a possible D match to TRBD2 (5 bases). Trimming pared 8 bases from V and 6 bases from J, leaving 12 bases between. Germline V gene sequence: CDR1 SNHLY, CDR2 FYNNEI. The CDR3 is 12 residues long. The CDR3 sequence: CASLGPGDTQYF. The CDR3 DNA is TGTGCCAGCCTAGGCCCGGGGGATACGCAGTATTTT.

V gene TRBV11-3 combines with J gene TRBJ2-2, with D possibly being TRBD1 (6 bases). The V and J ends lost 4 bases and 2 bases respectively, with 14 bases between them. The CDR3 is 16 residues long. Germline CDR1 and CDR2: SGHNT and YENEEA. CDR3 protein: CASSSPDRLNTGELFF. Written as DNA, the CDR3 is TGTGCCAGCAGCTCTCCGGACAGATTAAACACCGGGGAGCTGTTTTTT.

V and J are TRBV19 and TRBJ1-1; TRBD1 agrees at 7 bases. The junction had 4 bases not matched to a gene; V was cut back by 6 bases and J by 0 bases. Germline-derived CDR1 and CDR2 are LNHDA and SQIVND (reference sequence). The CDR3 loop spans 14 amino acids. The CDR3 DNA sequence: TGTGCCAGTAGGAAACAGGGGTTGAACACTGAAGCTTTCTTT. Translated: CASRKQGLNTEAFF.

The J gene is TRBJ2-5, the V gene TRBV7-3, with 7 bases matching TRBD2. There are 17 residues in the CDR3. V was pared by 3 bases and J by 4 bases, with 14 bases of the junction left unmatched. Germline V CDR1 and CDR2: SGHTA, FQGTGA. CDR3 DNA sequence: TGTGCCAGCAGCTTGGCCCAGGGAGGGCCTGGACCAGAGACCCAGTACTTC. Its protein product is CASSLAQGGPGPETQYF.

V is TRBV6-1 and J is TRBJ2-7; D is unclear. There are 12 residues in the CDR3. Trimming left V 7 bases short and J 6 bases short, with 13 bases between. Looked up from germline, CDR1 is MNHNS and CDR2 is SASEGT. The CDR3 DNA reads TGTGCCAGCAAGAGCGATCCGTTCGAGCAGTACTTC. Encoded protein: CASKSDPFEQYF.

The chain joins TRBV4-3 to TRBJ1-1, with unresolved D. CDR3 size: 14 residues. From germline, CDR1 is LGHNA and CDR2 YSLEER. The germline V and J ends were trimmed by 1 base and 0 bases, with 6 bases remaining between them. CDR3 protein: CASSQGDMNTEAFF. CDR3 DNA sequence: TGCGCCAGCAGCCAAGGCGACATGAACACTGAAGCTTTCTTT.

The CDR3 spells CASSVSTGSTDTQYF. The CDR3 bases are TGTGCCAGCAGCGTAAGCACAGGCTCCACAGATACGCAGTATTTT. The chain combines TRBV9 with TRBJ2-3, with D possibly being TRBD1 (5 bases). The germline V gene has CDR1 SGDLS and CDR2 YYNGEE. V was trimmed by 1 base and J by 2 bases, leaving 11 bases between them. This CDR3 region has 15 residues. Full variable domain (outside the CDR3, taken from reference TRBV9 and TRBJ2-3): DSGVTQTPKHLITATGQRVTLRCSPRSGDLSVYWYQQSLDQGLQFLIQYYNGEERAKGNILERFSAQQFPDLHSELNLSSLELGDSALYFCASSVSTGSTDTQYFGPGTRLTVL.

This clone occurred a few times. The J gene is TRBJ2-1, the V gene TRBV6-5, with D unresolved. The length of the CDR3 is 14 residues. From germline, CDR1 is MNHEY and CDR2 SVGAGI. Trimming pared 4 bases from V and 1 base from J, leaving 8 bases between. For the CDR3, the DNA is TGTGCCAGCAGTTCTGACTTGTCCTACAATGAGCAGTTCTTC. Translating gives CASSSDLSYNEQFF.

The chain is built from TRBV9 and TRBJ2-3; D perhaps matches TRBD2 (5 bases). The germline V gene encodes CDR1 SGDLS and CDR2 YYNGEE. V gave up 4 bases and J gave up 6 bases, with 12 bases separating them. CDR3 length: 13 residues. CDR3 sequence (DNA): TGTGCCAGCAGCCCCCCGAGGGAGGATACGCAGTATTTT. Amino acid sequence: CASSPPREDTQYF.

In this sample, this clone turned up a few times. The chain links TRBV28 to TRBJ2-7; 8 bases are shared with TRBD2. The CDR3 spans 19 residues. V was clipped by 6 bases and J by 6 bases; unmatched bases: 25. In germline, CDR1 is MDHEN, CDR2 SYDVKM. As DNA, the CDR3 is TGTGCCAGCAGAATCCGGAGCGGCCGGGAGGGGACTAGGTCCCGCGAGCAGTACTTC. It translates to CASRIRSGREGTRSREQYF. The variable domain in full, with the rest retrieved from reference TRBV28 and TRBJ2-7, is DVKVTQSSRYLVKRTGEKVFLECVQDMDHENMFWYRQDPGLGLRLIYFSYDVKMKEKGDIPEGYSVSREKKERFSLILESASTNQTSMYLCASRIRSGREGTRSREQYFGPGTRLTVT.

The CDR3 region has the DNA TGTGCCAGCAGCTTCGACAGGTTACAACCCCAGCATTTT. Amino acid sequence: CASSFDRLQPQHF. This chain connects TRBV5-6 to TRBJ1-5; tentative D call: TRBD1 (6 bases). Germline CDR1 reads SGHDT; CDR2 reads YYEEEE. This CDR3 has 13 residues. Deletions cut 2 bases from V and 10 bases from J, with 13 bases between.

Of note for this clone: Other DNA variants within this sample encode the same CDR3. The V and J genes are TRBV9 and TRBJ1-1; 7 bases align to TRBD1. Germline CDR1 reads SGDLS; CDR2 reads YYNGEE. The ends lost 0 bases at V and 0 bases at J; junction bases unmatched: 2. The CDR3 is 15 amino acids. The CDR3 nucleotides are TGTGCCAGCAGCGTAGCGGGACAGTTGAACACTGAAGCTTTCTTT. This sequence encodes CASSVAGQLNTEAFF.

The chain is built from TRBV19 and TRBJ1-2; D might be TRBD1 (6 bases). The V end was cut by 7 bases, the J end by 6 bases, with 21 bases between. From germline, CDR1 is LNHDA and CDR2 SQIVND (reference sequence). The CDR3 length is 15 residues. The CDR3 region has the DNA TGTGCCAGTATCGAAAGGGGGAGAGTTGATAATGGCTACACCTTC. Its translation is CASIERGRVDNGYTF.

V usage is TRBV4-3 and J usage is TRBJ2-5, with 7 bases that match TRBD1. The ends lost 0 bases at V and 5 bases at J; junction bases unmatched: 6. The CDR3 is made up of 15 amino acids. Germline assignment: CDR1 LGHNA and CDR2 YSLEER. CDR3 residues: CASSQDLGGHETQYF. CDR3 nucleotide sequence: TGCGCCAGCAGCCAAGATCTAGGGGGCCACGAGACCCAGTACTTC.

J is TRBJ2-3 and V is TRBV7-3; 8 bases are shared with TRBD2. This CDR3 is built from 16 residues. Losses at the gene ends were 5 bases for V and 6 bases for J; bases not matched to a gene: 13. The germline V gene encodes CDR1 SGHTA and CDR2 FQGTGA. The CDR3 is CASSPGAGGSQDTQYF. The DNA of the CDR3 is TGTGCCAGCAGCCCAGGGGCGGGGGGCTCCCAGGATACGCAGTATTTT.

This chain uses TRBV4-2 with TRBJ1-3; 7 nucleotides agree with TRBD1. The V gene end was trimmed by 1 base and the J gene end by 3 bases; junction bases not matched to a gene: 6. The CDR3 is 16 residues long. Germline V gene sequence: CDR1 LGHNA, CDR2 YNFKEQ. In DNA, the CDR3 is TGTGCCAGCAGCCAAGGGGCAGGGGGGTATGGAAACACCATATATTTT. It codes for CASSQGAGGYGNTIYF.